Reported below is one T cell receptor beta chain. The data derive from a study of identical twins. Template switching supplied a universal primer site; unique molecular identifiers were carried on the cDNA. TCRdb passed the 5' RACE reads through MiXCR, listing each CDR3 protein once. This repertoire shows over 550,000 distinct CDR3 sequences, 7.1% found once; its top ten account for roughly 1.6%. CDR1 is KGHDR and CDR2 is SFDVKD in the germline V gene. The CDR3 has 13 residues. Trimming pared 12 bases from V and 6 bases from J, leaving 20 bases between. The sample was also reused in another study, on yellow fever vaccine responses in identical twins.

The sample taken for sequencing was PBMCs. The origin of this receptor is a woman aged 18-29 years in good health. The gene calls are TRBV24-1 and TRBJ2-7; a weak D match, TRBD1 (5 bases). The CDR3 is CASKGPDPGEQYF. The CDR3 DNA sequence: TGTGCCTCAAAGGGGCCGGATCCTGGCGAGCAGTACTTC.